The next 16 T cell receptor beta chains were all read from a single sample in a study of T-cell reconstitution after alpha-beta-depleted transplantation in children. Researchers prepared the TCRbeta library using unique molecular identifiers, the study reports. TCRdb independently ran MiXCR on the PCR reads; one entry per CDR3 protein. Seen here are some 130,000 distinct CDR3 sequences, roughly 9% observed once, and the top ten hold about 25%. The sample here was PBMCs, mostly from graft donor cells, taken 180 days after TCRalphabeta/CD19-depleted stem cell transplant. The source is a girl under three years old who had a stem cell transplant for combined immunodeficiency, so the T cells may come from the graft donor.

The CDR3, as DNA: TGCAGTGCTCAAGCCCCCGGACAGGGGGCCTACAATGAGCAGTTCTTC. Residues: CSAQAPGQGAYNEQFF. The chain employs TRBV20-1 and TRBJ2-1, with TRBD1 identical over 10 bases. This CDR3 spans 16 amino acids. V lost 5 bases, J lost 2 bases, and 9 bases stayed unmatched. Germline assignment: CDR1 DFQATT and CDR2 SNEGSKA (reference sequence).

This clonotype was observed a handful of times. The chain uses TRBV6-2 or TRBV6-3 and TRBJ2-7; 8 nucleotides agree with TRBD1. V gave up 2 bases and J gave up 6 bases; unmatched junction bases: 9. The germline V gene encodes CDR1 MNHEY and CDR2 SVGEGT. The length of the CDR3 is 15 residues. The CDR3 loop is CASSYNGQGSVEQYF. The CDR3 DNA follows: TGTGCCAGCAGTTACAACGGACAGGGATCAGTCGAGCAGTACTTC.

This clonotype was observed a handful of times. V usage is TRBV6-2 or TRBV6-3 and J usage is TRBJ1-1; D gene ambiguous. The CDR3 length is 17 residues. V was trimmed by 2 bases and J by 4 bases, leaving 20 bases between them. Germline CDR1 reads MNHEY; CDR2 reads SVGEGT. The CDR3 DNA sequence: TGTGCCAGCAGTTACGTTGCGGTGGCAGCCTGGGGCACTGAAGCTTTCTTT. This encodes CASSYVAVAAWGTEAFF.

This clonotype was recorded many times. This chain's CDR3 is CSVGGGALGQPQHF. The CDR3 DNA is TGCAGCGTTGGAGGAGGGGCGCTTGGTCAGCCCCAGCATTTT. The chain links TRBV29-1 to TRBJ1-5; perhaps TRBD1 as D (5 bases). Trimming stripped 4 bases from V and 6 bases from J, with 16 bases between. Germline values: CDR1 SQVTM, CDR2 ANQGSEA. The CDR3 is made up of 14 amino acids.

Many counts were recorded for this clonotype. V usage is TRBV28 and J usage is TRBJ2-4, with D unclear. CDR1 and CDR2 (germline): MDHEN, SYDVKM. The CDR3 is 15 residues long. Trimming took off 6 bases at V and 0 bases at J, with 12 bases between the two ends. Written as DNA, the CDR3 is TGTGCCAGCAGCCTCCCCACCCTAGCCAAAAACATTCAGTACTTC. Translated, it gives CASSLPTLAKNIQYF.

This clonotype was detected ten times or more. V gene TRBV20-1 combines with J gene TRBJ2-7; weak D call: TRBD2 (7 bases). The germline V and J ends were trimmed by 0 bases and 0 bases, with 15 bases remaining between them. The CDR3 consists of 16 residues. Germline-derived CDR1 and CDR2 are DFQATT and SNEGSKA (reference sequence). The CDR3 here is CSAREGASGSSYEQYF. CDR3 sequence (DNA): TGCAGTGCTAGAGAGGGGGCTAGCGGCAGCTCCTACGAGCAGTACTTC.

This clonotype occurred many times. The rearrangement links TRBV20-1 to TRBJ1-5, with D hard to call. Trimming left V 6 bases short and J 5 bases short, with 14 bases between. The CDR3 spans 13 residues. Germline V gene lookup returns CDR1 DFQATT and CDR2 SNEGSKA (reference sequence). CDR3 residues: CSASIHGHQPQHF. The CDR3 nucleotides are TGCAGTGCCAGTATCCATGGGCATCAGCCCCAGCATTTT.

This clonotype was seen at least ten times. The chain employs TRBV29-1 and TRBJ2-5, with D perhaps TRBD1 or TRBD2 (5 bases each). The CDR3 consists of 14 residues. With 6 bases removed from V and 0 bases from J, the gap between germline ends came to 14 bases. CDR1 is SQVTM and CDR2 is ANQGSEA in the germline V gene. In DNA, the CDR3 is TGCAGCGTGCCGGGACGGCCGTACCAAGAGACCCAGTACTTC. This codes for CSVPGRPYQETQYF.

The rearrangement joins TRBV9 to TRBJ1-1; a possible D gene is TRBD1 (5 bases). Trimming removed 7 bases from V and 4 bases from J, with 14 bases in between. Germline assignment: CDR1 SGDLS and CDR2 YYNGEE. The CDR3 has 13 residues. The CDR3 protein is CASGAHGGTEAFF. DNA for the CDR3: TGTGCCAGCGGGGCGCACGGGGGCACTGAAGCTTTCTTT.

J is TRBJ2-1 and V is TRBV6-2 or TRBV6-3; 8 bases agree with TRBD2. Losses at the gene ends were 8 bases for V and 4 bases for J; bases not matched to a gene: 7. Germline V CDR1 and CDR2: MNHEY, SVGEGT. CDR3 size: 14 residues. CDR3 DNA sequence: TGTGCCAGCTGGAGCGGGAGCGGGTACAATGAGCAGTTCTTC. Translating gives CASWSGSGYNEQFF.

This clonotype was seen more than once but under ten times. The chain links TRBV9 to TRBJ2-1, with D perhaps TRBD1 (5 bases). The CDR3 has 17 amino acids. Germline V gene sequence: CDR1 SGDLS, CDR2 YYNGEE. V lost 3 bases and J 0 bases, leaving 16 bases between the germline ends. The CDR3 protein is CASSGGTGSHSYNEQFF. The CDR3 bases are TGTGCCAGCAGCGGGGGAACAGGTTCCCACTCCTACAATGAGCAGTTCTTC.

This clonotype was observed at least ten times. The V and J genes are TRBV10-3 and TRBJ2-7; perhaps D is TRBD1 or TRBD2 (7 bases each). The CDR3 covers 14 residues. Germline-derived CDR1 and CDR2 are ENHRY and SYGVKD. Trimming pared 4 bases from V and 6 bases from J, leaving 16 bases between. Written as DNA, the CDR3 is TGTGCCATCAGTGCTGGTCAGGGGGAGGGCGAGCAGTACTTC. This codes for CAISAGQGEGEQYF.

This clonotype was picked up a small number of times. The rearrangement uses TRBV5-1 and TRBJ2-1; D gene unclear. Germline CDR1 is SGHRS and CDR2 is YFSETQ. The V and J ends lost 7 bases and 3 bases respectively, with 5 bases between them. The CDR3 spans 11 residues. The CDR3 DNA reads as TGCGCCAGCGAAGGCTACAATGAGCAGTTCTTC. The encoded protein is CASEGYNEQFF.

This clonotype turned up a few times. CDR3 loop: CASSTLLPSDEQYF. The CDR3 coding sequence is TGTGCCAGCTCAACCCTTCTCCCGTCGGACGAGCAGTACTTC. The rearrangement joins TRBV18 to TRBJ2-7; D unresolved. V was cut by 5 bases and J by 5 bases, with 16 bases left in between. The CDR3 is made up of 14 amino acids. Germline V gene sequence: CDR1 KGHSH, CDR2 LQKENI.

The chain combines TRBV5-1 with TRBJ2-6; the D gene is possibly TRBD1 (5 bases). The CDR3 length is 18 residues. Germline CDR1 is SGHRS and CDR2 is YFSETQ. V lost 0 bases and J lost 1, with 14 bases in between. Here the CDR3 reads CASSLAVRVNSGANVLTF. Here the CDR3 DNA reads TGCGCCAGCAGCTTGGCTGTCAGGGTTAATTCTGGGGCCAACGTCCTGACTTTC.

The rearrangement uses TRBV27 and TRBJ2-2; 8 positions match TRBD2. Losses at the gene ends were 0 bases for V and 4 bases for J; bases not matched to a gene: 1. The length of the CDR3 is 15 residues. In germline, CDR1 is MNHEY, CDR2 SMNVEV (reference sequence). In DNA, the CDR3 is TGTGCCAGCAGTTTATCCGGGAGGGGCACCGGGGAGCTGTTTTTT. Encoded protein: CASSLSGRGTGELFF.